Listed here are 5 T cell receptor beta chains from one sample, sequenced in a study of Ad26.COV2.S vaccination and SARS-CoV-2 variants. The treatment was: around 19 received Ad26.COV2.S at low or high dose, single or two shots; several received placebo; per-sample allocation not given. On day 63 after the first injection, vaccine and placebo recipients gave samples. The protocol was immunoSEQ multiplex PCR, while the TCRdb copy is restricted to in-frame clones and leaves out a portion. This sample yields about half a million clones, of which approximately 90% are seen a single time; about 1.7% belongs to the top ten. The sample here was peripheral blood, taken in a trial of Ad26.COV2.S vaccine versus placebo. All receptors come from a person aged 18-60 years who received the Ad26.COV2.S COVID-19 vaccine or a placebo.

V and J are TRBV7-2 and TRBJ1-4; a weak D match, TRBD1 (6 bases). Per the germline V gene, CDR1 is SGHTA and CDR2 is FQGNSA. V was shortened by 5 bases and J by 4 bases, with 14 bases between the two germline ends. This CDR3 comprises 15 residues. CDR3 loop: CASSRKTGHNEKLFF. The CDR3 bases are TGTGCCAGCAGCCGTAAGACAGGCCATAATGAAAAACTGTTTTTT.

This rearrangement joins TRBV6-5 to TRBJ1-2; 8 positions agree with TRBD1. This CDR3 has 14 residues. CDR1 MNHEY and CDR2 SVGAGI come from the germline V gene. V lost 0 bases, J lost 8 bases, and 5 bases stayed unmatched. Written as DNA, the CDR3 is TGTGCCAGCAGTTACTCGATAGGGACAGGAGGCTACACCTTC. This encodes CASSYSIGTGGYTF.

This clone has only one observation. In DNA, the CDR3 is TGTGCCAGTAGTAGGGCTAGCGGGGGGAAGAACACCGGGGAGCTGTTTTTT. It is translated as CASSRASGGKNTGELFF. The chain carries TRBV19 and TRBJ2-2, with 11 bases identical to TRBD2. The CDR3 is 17 amino acids. The J segment lost 1 base and the V segment lost 4 bases, leaving 5 bases of the junction unmatched. CDR1 is LNHDA, CDR2 SQIVND, per germline (reference sequence). Looking up the rest from reference TRBV19 and TRBJ2-2 gives the full variable domain: DGGITQSPKYLFRKEGQNVTLSCEQNLNHDAMYWYRQDPGQGLRLIYYSQIVNDFQKGDIAEGYSVSREKKESFPLTVTSAQKNPTAFYLCASSRASGGKNTGELFFGEGSRLTVL.

The J gene is TRBJ2-3, the V gene TRBV5-1; no reliable D call. Trimming took off 4 bases at V and 5 bases at J, with 11 bases between the two ends. The CDR3 runs 13 residues. CDR1 is SGHRS and CDR2 is YFSETQ in the germline V gene. CDR3 DNA sequence: TGCGCCAGCAGCCTCAGACCAGGAGATACGCAGTATTTT. Translated, it gives CASSLRPGDTQYF. Based on the CDR3 plus reference TRBV5-1 and TRBJ2-3, the full variable domain is KAGVTQTPRYLIKTRGQQVTLSCSPISGHRSVSWYQQTPGQGLQFLFEYFSETQRNKGNFPGRFSGRQFSNSRSEMNVSTLELGDSALYLCASSLRPGDTQYFGPGTRLTVL.

V is TRBV9 and J is TRBJ2-1; D is unresolved. CDR3 length: 11 residues. Germline CDR1 SGDLS, CDR2 YYNGEE. Between the trimmed V and J ends, which lost 1 base and 7 bases, there was a span of 3 bases. The CDR3 spells CASSVTNEQFF. The CDR3 bases are TGTGCCAGCAGCGTAACGAATGAGCAGTTCTTC.